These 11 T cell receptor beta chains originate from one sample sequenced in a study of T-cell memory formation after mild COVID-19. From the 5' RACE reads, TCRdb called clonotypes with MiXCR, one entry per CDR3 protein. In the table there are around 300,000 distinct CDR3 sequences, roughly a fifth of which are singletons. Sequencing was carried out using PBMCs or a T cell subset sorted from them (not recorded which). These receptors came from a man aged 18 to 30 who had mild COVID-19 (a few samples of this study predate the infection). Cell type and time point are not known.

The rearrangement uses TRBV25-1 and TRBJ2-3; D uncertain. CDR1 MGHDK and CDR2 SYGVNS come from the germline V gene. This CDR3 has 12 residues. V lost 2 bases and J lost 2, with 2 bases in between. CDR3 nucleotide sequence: TGTGCCAGCAGTGAAGCCACAGATACGCAGTATTTT. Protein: CASSEATDTQYF.

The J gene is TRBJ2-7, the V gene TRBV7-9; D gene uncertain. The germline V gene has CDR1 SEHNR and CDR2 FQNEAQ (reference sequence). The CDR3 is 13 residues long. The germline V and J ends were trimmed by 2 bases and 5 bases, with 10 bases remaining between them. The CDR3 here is CASSLLVGNEQYF. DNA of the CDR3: TGTGCCAGCAGCTTACTAGTGGGAAACGAGCAGTACTTC.

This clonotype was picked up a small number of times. The DNA for the CDR3 is TGTGCCAGCAGTGACGGGACAGCTGGGGCCAACGTCCTGACTTTC. It translates to CASSDGTAGANVLTF. The rearrangement joins TRBV12-3 or TRBV12-4 to TRBJ2-6; 7 bases align to TRBD1. The V gene end was trimmed by 5 bases and the J gene end by 2 bases; junction bases not matched to a gene: 3. CDR3 length: 15 residues.

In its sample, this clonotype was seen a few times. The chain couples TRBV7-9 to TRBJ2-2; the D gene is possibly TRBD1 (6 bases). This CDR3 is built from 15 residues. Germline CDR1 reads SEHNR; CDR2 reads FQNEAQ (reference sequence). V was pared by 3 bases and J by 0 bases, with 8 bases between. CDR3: CASSLGTSNTGELFF. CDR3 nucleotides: TGTGCCAGCAGCTTGGGGACATCGAACACCGGGGAGCTGTTTTTT.

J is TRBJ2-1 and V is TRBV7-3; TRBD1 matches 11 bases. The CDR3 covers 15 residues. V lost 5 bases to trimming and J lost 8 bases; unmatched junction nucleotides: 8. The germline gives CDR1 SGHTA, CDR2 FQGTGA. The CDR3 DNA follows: TGTGCCAGCAGCCCCGGACAGGGGGCGCGTGATGAGCAGTTCTTC. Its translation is CASSPGQGARDEQFF.

The CDR3 here is CASSLDSRKNWSSYNEQFF. The CDR3 DNA reads as TGTGCCAGCAGCTTAGACTCCCGCAAGAACTGGAGCTCCTACAATGAGCAGTTCTTC. The chain combines TRBV7-9 with TRBJ2-1; no reliable D call. Germline V gene lookup returns CDR1 SEHNR and CDR2 FQNEAQ (reference sequence). The ends were cut back, 1 base at V and 0 bases at J, with 19 bases in the middle. This CDR3 has 19 residues.

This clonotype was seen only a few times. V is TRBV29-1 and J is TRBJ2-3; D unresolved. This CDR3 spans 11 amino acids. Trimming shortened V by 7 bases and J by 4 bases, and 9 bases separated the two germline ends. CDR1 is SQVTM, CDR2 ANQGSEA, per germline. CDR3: CSGGRPDTQYF. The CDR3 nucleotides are TGCAGCGGGGGTCGGCCAGATACGCAGTATTTT.

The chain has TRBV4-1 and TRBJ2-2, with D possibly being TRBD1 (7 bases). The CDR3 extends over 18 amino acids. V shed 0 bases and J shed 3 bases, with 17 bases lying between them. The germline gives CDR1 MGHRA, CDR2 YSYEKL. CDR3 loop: CASSQDGTAGPYTGELFF. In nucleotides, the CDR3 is TGCGCCAGCAGCCAAGATGGGACAGCGGGCCCCTACACCGGGGAGCTGTTTTTT.

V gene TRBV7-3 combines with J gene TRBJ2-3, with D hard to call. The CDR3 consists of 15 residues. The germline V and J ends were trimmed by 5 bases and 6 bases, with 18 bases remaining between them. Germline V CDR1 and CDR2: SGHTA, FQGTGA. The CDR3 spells CASSPLEKRRDTQYF. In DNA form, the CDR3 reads TGTGCCAGCAGCCCTTTAGAAAAGCGTAGGGATACGCAGTATTTT.

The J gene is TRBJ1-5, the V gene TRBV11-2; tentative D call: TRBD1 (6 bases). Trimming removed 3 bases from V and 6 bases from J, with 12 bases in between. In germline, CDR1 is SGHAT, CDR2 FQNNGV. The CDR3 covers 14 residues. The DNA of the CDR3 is TGTGCCAGCAGCTTGAGGGGGTCTACTCAGCCCCAGCATTTT. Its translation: CASSLRGSTQPQHF.

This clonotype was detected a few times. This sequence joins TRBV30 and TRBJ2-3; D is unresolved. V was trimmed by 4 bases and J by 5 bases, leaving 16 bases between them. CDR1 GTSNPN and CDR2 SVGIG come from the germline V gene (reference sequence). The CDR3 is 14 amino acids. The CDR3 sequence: CAWKVRARGDTQYF. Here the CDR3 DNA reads TGTGCCTGGAAGGTCCGGGCGCGAGGAGATACGCAGTATTTT.